The clone carrying this T cell receptor beta chain has a handful of counts. This sample was taken from a study of blood T cells in healthy people across ages. The V segment lost 5 bases and the J segment 3 bases; nucleotides outside the gene matches: 17. Germline V gives CDR1 SGHAT, CDR2 FQNNGV. The CDR3 has 18 amino acids. At least 5.5 micrograms of total RNA were extracted per sample. Together with a sample-barcoded 5' primer, a J-beta primer mix was included in a second PCR lasting about 7 to 12 cycles. TCRdb analysed the 5' RACE reads with MiXCR anew, one entry per CDR3 protein. Of 780,000 or so distinct CDR3 sequences listed, roughly 25% were seen once; the top ten hold roughly 3.8%. This sample also appeared in a second study, on T cells of mothers and their children. This second study says: Using around 1.5 ug per 15 ul, all extracted RNA underwent cDNA synthesis. Sequencing returned over 9 million TCR beta CDR3 reads per mother and about 2.9 million per child.

The sequence was obtained from a boy younger than 18 in good health. The sample was blood. V usage is TRBV11-2 and J usage is TRBJ2-5, with TRBD2 identical over 8 bases. This chain's CDR3 is CASSTTIGRGRLKETQYF. The CDR3 DNA is TGTGCCAGCAGCACTACTATCGGGCGCGGGAGGCTCAAAGAGACCCAGTACTTC.